Below are 20 T cell receptor beta chains sequenced from a single sample in a study of blood T cell repertoires in COVID-19. Sequenced by immunoSEQ multiplex PCR; TCRdb stores in-frame clones only, minus some. The table lists tens of thousands of clones, about 85% of them singletons. The sample consisted of peripheral blood. These receptors all stem from a human donor in a cohort sampled during active COVID-19.

V is TRBV2 and J is TRBJ2-1; 9 positions agree with TRBD2. J was trimmed by 0 bases and V by 6 bases; bases with no gene match: 3. This CDR3 comprises 15 residues. Looked up from germline, CDR1 is SNHLY and CDR2 is FYNNEI. The CDR3 coding sequence is TGTGCCAGCAGCGCAGCGGGAGGCTCCTACAATGAGCAGTTCTTC. It specifies CASSAAGGSYNEQFF. Filled out from reference TRBV2 and TRBJ2-1, the complete variable domain reads EPEVTQTPSHQVTQMGQEVILRCVPISNHLYFYWYRQILGQKVEFLVSFYNNEISEKSEIFDDQFSVERPDGSNFTLKIRSTKLEDSAMYFCASSAAGGSYNEQFFGPGTRLTVL.

This rearrangement joins TRBV5-1 to TRBJ2-7; D not certain. Germline V lookup: CDR1 SGHRS, CDR2 YFSETQ. V shed 3 bases and J shed 5 bases, with 12 bases lying between them. The CDR3 is 13 residues long. The CDR3 protein is CASSSLSSHEQYF. DNA of the CDR3: TGCGCCAGCAGCTCCCTATCCTCTCACGAGCAGTACTTC.

This clone was seen only a few times. The V and J genes are TRBV25-1 and TRBJ2-2, with TRBD1 as a possible D gene (5 bases). CDR1 is MGHDK and CDR2 is SYGVNS in the germline V gene. This CDR3 is built from 15 residues. V gave up 6 bases and J gave up 5 bases, with 16 bases separating them. The CDR3 nucleotides read TGTGCCAGCAGCGAACCCCAGGGTTTGACCGGGGAGCTGTTTTTT. Translating it yields CASSEPQGLTGELFF.

This clone is judged medium-sized. The rearrangement joins TRBV2 to TRBJ1-5; D not resolved. This CDR3 comprises 14 residues. Trimming pared 1 base from V and 1 base from J, leaving 5 bases between. The germline V gene has CDR1 SNHLY and CDR2 FYNNEI. The CDR3 DNA reads as TGTGCCAGCAGTGAAGGGGCGAGCAATCAGCCCCAGCATTTT. Protein product: CASSEGASNQPQHF.

The chain has TRBV24-1 and TRBJ1-4; TRBD1 is a possible D gene (6 bases). V was pared by 4 bases and J by 2 bases, with 10 bases between. CDR1 and CDR2 (germline): KGHDR, SFDVKD. There are 15 residues in the CDR3. CDR3 coding DNA: TGTGCCACCAGTGACACAGGGACGACTAATGAAAAACTGTTTTTT. It is translated as CATSDTGTTNEKLFF.

The V and J genes are TRBV30 and TRBJ1-5; D ambiguous. The CDR3 has 13 amino acids. Trimming pared 1 base from V and 0 bases from J, leaving 4 bases between. Germline CDR1 reads GTSNPN; CDR2 reads SVGIG (reference sequence). The CDR3 bases are TGTGCCTGGAGTGGAGGTAGCAATCAGCCCCAGCATTTT. It yields the protein CAWSGGSNQPQHF.

This clone has a handful of counts. The chain uses TRBV2 and TRBJ1-5; the D is unclear. The CDR3 sequence is 15 residues long. CDR1 SNHLY and CDR2 FYNNEI come from the germline V gene. With 2 bases removed from V and 1 base from J, the gap between germline ends came to 9 bases. Written as DNA, the CDR3 is TGTGCCAGCAGTGAATTTGGGCAGAGCAATCAGCCCCAGCATTTT. This sequence encodes CASSEFGQSNQPQHF.

The chain is built from TRBV28 and TRBJ2-7, with 8 nucleotides matching TRBD1. From germline, CDR1 is MDHEN and CDR2 SYDVKM. The length of the CDR3 is 16 residues. After removal of 6 bases from V and 2 bases from J, the junction contained 12 bases not matched to a gene. CDR3 nucleotides: TGTGCCAGCAGGACGCCACTGGGACAGGACACCTACGAGCAGTACTTC. Translation: CASRTPLGQDTYEQYF.

This clone showed up just a few times. The rearrangement joins TRBV7-9 to TRBJ2-5; the D is unclear. There are 15 residues in the CDR3. Trimming removed 5 bases at V and 5 bases at J, with 18 bases between. From germline, CDR1 is SEHNR and CDR2 FQNEAQ (reference sequence). The CDR3: CASSPARGGSETQYF. In DNA, the CDR3 is TGTGCCAGCAGCCCCGCCCGTGGCGGCTCGGAGACCCAGTACTTC.

The chain joins TRBV27 to TRBJ1-5; possible D gene TRBD1, 6 bases. Germline values: CDR1 MNHEY, CDR2 SMNVEV (reference sequence). The V end lost 2 bases, the J end lost 4 bases, and 9 bases lay between the germline ends. The CDR3 has 14 amino acids. The CDR3 region has the DNA TGTGCCAGCAGTTTACAGGGGAGTAATCAGCCCCAGCATTTT. It specifies CASSLQGSNQPQHF.

This rearrangement joins TRBV5-1 to TRBJ2-2, with TRBD2 matching 7 bases. This CDR3 is 16 amino acids long. Germline V gene sequence: CDR1 SGHRS, CDR2 YFSETQ. With 1 base clipped from V and 1 base from J, the junction kept 4 bases outside the gene matches. The CDR3 sequence: CASSLSPSGNTGELFF. The CDR3 nucleotides read TGCGCCAGCAGCTTGAGTCCTAGCGGGAACACCGGGGAGCTGTTTTTT.

The CDR3 sequence is CASSLTSGTGAYEQYF. DNA of the CDR3: TGTGCCAGCAGCTTAACCTCCGGGACAGGGGCCTACGAGCAGTACTTC. V gene TRBV7-9 combines with J gene TRBJ2-7, with 10 bases aligning to TRBD1. Germline V gene data show CDR1 as SEHNR and CDR2 as FQNEAQ (reference sequence). The CDR3 is made up of 16 amino acids. With 2 bases clipped from V and 2 bases from J, the junction kept 6 bases outside the gene matches.

This chain uses TRBV6-6 with TRBJ2-7, with 10 bases that match TRBD1. This CDR3 spans 16 amino acids. V lost 7 bases, J lost 0 bases, and 9 bases stayed unmatched. CDR1 MNHNY and CDR2 SVGAGI come from the germline V gene (reference sequence). CDR3 residues: CASIPGQGPFSYEQYF. CDR3 sequence (DNA): TGTGCCAGCATCCCGGGACAGGGGCCTTTCTCCTACGAGCAGTACTTC.

J is TRBJ1-2 and V is TRBV5-5, with D perhaps matching TRBD1 (6 bases). The CDR3 length is 14 residues. Trimming removed 3 bases at V and 0 bases at J, with 9 bases between. CDR1 and CDR2 (germline): SGHKS, YYEKEE (reference sequence). The chain's CDR3 is CASSSTGTNYGYTF. The CDR3 region has the DNA TGTGCCAGCAGCTCGACAGGTACTAACTATGGCTACACCTTC.

The chain employs TRBV7-6 and TRBJ2-2; TRBD2 might be the D (5 bases). The CDR3 extends over 16 amino acids. The germline V and J ends were trimmed by 3 bases and 3 bases, with 14 bases remaining between them. Looked up from germline, CDR1 is SGHVS and CDR2 is FNYEAQ. CDR3 sequence (DNA): TGTGCCAGCAGCTTTCTCCTGGGGAGTGACACCGGGGAGCTGTTTTTT. Protein product: CASSFLLGSDTGELFF.

The rearrangement uses TRBV4-2 and TRBJ1-5; no clear D gene. Trimming removed 3 bases from V and 8 bases from J, with 11 bases in between. CDR1 and CDR2 from the germline V gene are LGHNA and YNFKEQ. The CDR3 totals 13 residues. CDR3 nucleotides: TGTGCCAGCAGCCAGACCCCTGCGGAGCCCCAGCATTTT. Translation gives CASSQTPAEPQHF.

In this sample, this clone turned up once. The chain employs TRBV18 and TRBJ1-1; D not certain. CDR3 length equals 14 residues. Looked up from germline, CDR1 is KGHSH and CDR2 is LQKENI. Trimming removed 4 bases at V and 3 bases at J, with 12 bases between. CDR3 nucleotide sequence: TGTGCCAGCTCACTACGGAGAGGAGACACTGAAGCTTTCTTT. Translated: CASSLRRGDTEAFF.

The V gene is TRBV11-2, the J gene TRBJ2-3; 9 positions agree with TRBD1. CDR1 is SGHAT, CDR2 FQNNGV, per germline. CDR3 length: 14 amino acids. J was trimmed by 7 bases and V by 4 bases; bases with no gene match: 6. CDR3 sequence (DNA): TGTGCCAGCAGCTCCGGGACAGGGCGACATACGCAGTATTTT. Amino acids: CASSSGTGRHTQYF.

The chain links TRBV11-1 to TRBJ1-6; 7 bases line up with TRBD1. The germline V gene encodes CDR1 SGHAT and CDR2 FQDESV (reference sequence). V was pared by 1 base and J by 6 bases, with 3 bases of the junction left unmatched. The CDR3 extends over 15 amino acids. The CDR3 protein is CASSLGDSVNSPLHF. The CDR3 region has the DNA TGTGCCAGCAGCTTAGGGGACAGCGTTAATTCACCCCTCCACTTT.

The chain links TRBV30 to TRBJ2-3, with D perhaps TRBD1 (5 bases). Trimming shortened V by 2 bases and J by 2 bases, and 20 bases separated the two germline ends. Germline-derived CDR1 and CDR2 are GTSNPN and SVGIG (reference sequence). This CDR3 is built from 17 residues. CDR3 DNA: TGTGCCTGGAGTTCTCCATCAGGTGGGGCCTTCACAGATACGCAGTATTTT. Translated: CAWSSPSGGAFTDTQYF. The whole variable domain, remainder taken from reference TRBV30 and TRBJ2-3, is SQTIHQWPATLVQPVGSPLSLECTVEGTSNPNLYWYRQAAGRGLQLLFYSVGIGQISSEVPQNLSASRPQDRQFILSSKKLLLSDSGFYLCAWSSPSGGAFTDTQYFGPGTRLTVL.